The 2 T cell receptor beta chains in this list originate from one sample, sequenced in a study of shared clonotypes between healthy human individuals. TCRdb's copy holds only in-frame clones and misses some; the assay was immunoSEQ multiplex PCR. The repertoire holds over 2,000,000 clones, with roughly 93% as singletons. Positive CCR7 selection of CD45RO-negative cells yielded the naive CD8 cells, and terminally differentiated effector memory CD45RA+ cells were excluded. Material for sequencing was naive CD8+ T cells from PBMCs. All receptors come from a man in his late teens or twenties in good health. Some clones in this sample may be carry-over from other donors' samples.

Notes on this clone: Other DNA sequences in this specimen translate into the identical CDR3. The rearrangement joins TRBV6-1 to TRBJ2-7; the D is unclear. There are 12 residues in the CDR3. Germline V gene sequence: CDR1 MNHNS, CDR2 SASEGT. Trimming removed 1 base at V and 4 bases at J, with 5 bases between. CDR3 residues: CASSEGSYEQYF. CDR3 bases: TGTGCCAGCAGTGAAGGGTCATACGAGCAGTACTTC.

The rearrangement joins TRBV7-8 to TRBJ1-1, with a possible D match to TRBD1 (6 bases). V dropped 3 bases and J dropped 4 bases, with 15 bases sitting between them. The CDR3 loop spans 15 amino acids. Germline lookup yields CDR1 SGHVS and CDR2 FQNEAQ. The CDR3 loop is CASSFLRGASTEAFF. DNA for the CDR3: TGTGCCAGCAGCTTCCTCAGGGGCGCGAGCACTGAAGCTTTCTTT.